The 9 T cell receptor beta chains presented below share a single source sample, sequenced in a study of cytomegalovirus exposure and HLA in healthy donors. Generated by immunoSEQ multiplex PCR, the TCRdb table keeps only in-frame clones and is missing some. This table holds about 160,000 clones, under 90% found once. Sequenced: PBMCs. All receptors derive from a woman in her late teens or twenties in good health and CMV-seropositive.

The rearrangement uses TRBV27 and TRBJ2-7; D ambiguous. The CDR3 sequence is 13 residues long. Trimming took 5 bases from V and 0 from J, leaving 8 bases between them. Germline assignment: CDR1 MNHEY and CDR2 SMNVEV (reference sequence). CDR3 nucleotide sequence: TGTGCCAGCAGTCTCGCCAGCTCCTACGAGCAGTACTTC. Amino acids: CASSLASSYEQYF.

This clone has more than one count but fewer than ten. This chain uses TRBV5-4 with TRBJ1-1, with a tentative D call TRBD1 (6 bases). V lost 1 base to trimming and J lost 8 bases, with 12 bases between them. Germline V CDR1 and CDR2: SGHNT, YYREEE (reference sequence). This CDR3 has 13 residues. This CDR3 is CASSLWDTREAFF. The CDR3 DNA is TGTGCCAGCAGCTTGTGGGACACGCGAGAAGCTTTCTTT.

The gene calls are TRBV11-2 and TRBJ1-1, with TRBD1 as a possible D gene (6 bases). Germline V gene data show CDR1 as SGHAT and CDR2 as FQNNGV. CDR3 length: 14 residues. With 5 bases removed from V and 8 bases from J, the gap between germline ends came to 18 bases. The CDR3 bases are TGTGCCAGCAGCCCCTCCGGGGGGCCTCTCGAAGCTTTCTTT. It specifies CASSPSGGPLEAFF. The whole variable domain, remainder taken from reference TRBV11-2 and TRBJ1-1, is EAGVAQSPRYKIIEKRQSVAFWCNPISGHATLYWYQQILGQGPKLLIQFQNNGVVDDSQLPKDRFSAERLKGVDSTLKIQPAKLEDSAVYLCASSPSGGPLEAFFGQGTRLTVV.

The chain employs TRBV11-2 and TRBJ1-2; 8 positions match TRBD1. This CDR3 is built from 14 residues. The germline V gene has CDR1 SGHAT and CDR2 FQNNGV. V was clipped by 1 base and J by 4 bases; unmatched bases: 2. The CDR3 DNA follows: TGTGCCAGCAGCTTAGGGACAGGGCTCTATGGCTACACCTTC. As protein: CASSLGTGLYGYTF. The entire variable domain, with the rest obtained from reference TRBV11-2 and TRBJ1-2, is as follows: EAGVAQSPRYKIIEKRQSVAFWCNPISGHATLYWYQQILGQGPKLLIQFQNNGVVDDSQLPKDRFSAERLKGVDSTLKIQPAKLEDSAVYLCASSLGTGLYGYTFGSGTRLTVV.

CDR3 nucleotide sequence: TGCGCCAGCAGCGGGCACCTAAACACTGAAGCTTTCTTT. Its translation: CASSGHLNTEAFF. The V and J genes are TRBV5-1 and TRBJ1-1; D is ambiguous. From germline, CDR1 is SGHRS and CDR2 YFSETQ. The V gene lost 4 bases and the J gene lost 2 bases, with 9 bases spanning the gap. This CDR3 contains 13 residues.

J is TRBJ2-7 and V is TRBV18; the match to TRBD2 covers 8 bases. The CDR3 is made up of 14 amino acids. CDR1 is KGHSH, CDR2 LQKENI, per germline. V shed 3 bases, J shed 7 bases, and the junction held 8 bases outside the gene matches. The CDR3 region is CASSPATRGGEQYF. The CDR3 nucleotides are TGTGCCAGCTCACCGGCGACACGCGGGGGGGAGCAGTACTTC. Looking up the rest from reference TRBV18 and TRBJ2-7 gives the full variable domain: NAGVMQNPRHLVRRRGQEARLRCSPMKGHSHVYWYRQLPEEGLKFMVYLQKENIIDESGMPKERFSAEFPKEGPSILRIQQVVRGDSAAYFCASSPATRGGEQYFGPGTRLTVT.

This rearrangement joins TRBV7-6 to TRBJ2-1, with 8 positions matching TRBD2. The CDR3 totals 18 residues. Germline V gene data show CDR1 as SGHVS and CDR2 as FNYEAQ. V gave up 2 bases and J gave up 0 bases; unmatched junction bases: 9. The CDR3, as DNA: TGTGCCAGCAGCTTACTAGCGGGCCAAGTAGGCTCCTACAATGAGCAGTTCTTC. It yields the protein CASSLLAGQVGSYNEQFF.

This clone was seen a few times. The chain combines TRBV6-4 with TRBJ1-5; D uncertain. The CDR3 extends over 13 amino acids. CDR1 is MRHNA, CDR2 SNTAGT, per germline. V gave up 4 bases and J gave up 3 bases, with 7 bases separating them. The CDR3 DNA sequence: TGTGCCAGCAGTGTCGACACCAATCAGCCCCAGCATTTT. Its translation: CASSVDTNQPQHF.

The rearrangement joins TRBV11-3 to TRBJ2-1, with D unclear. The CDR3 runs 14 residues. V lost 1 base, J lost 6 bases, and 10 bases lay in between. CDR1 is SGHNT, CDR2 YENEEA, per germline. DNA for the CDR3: TGTGCCAGCAGCTTAGCTCCTAGTTTCAATGAGCAGTTCTTC. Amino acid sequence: CASSLAPSFNEQFF.